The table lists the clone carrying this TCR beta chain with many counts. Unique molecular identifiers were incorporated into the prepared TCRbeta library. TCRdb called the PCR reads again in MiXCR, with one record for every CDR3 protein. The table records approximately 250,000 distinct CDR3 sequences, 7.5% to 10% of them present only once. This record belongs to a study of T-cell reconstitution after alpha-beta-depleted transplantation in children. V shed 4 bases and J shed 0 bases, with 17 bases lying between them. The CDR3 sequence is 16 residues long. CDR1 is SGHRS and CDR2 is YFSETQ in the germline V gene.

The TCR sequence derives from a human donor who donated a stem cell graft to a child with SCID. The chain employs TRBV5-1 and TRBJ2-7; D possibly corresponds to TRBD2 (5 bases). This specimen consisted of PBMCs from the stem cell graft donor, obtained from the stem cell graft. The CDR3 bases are TGCGCCAGCAGCATTGACGGGAAACTGAGCTCCTACGAGCAGTACTTC. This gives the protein CASSIDGKLSSYEQYF.